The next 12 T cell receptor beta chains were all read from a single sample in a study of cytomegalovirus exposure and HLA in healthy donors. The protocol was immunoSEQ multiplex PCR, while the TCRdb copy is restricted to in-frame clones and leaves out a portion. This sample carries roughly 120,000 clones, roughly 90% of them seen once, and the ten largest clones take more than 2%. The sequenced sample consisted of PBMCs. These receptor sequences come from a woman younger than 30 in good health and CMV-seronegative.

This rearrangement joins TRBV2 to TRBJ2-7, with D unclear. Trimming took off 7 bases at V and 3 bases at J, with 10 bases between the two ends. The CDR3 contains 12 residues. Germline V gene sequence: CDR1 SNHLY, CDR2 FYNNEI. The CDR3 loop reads CASTGTYYEQYF. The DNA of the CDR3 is TGTGCCAGCACAGGCACCTACTACGAGCAGTACTTC.

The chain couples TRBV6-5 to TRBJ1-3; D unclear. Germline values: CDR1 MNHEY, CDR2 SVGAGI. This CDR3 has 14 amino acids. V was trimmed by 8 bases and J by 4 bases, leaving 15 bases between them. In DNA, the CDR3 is TGTGCCAGCGCTCCGAGCGGCGGAGGAAACACCATATATTTT. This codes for CASAPSGGGNTIYF.

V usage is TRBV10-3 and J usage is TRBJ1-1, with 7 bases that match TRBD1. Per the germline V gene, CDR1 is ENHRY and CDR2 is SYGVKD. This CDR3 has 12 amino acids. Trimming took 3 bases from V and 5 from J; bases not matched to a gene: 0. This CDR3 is CAISEQGTEAFF. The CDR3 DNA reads TGTGCCATCAGTGAACAGGGGACTGAAGCTTTCTTT.

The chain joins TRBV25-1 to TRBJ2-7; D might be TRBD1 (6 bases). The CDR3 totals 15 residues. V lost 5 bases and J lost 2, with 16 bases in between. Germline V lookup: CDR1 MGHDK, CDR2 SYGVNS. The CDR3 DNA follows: TGTGCCAGCAGTCACTGGCAGGGGTCCACCTACGAGCAGTACTTC. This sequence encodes CASSHWQGSTYEQYF.

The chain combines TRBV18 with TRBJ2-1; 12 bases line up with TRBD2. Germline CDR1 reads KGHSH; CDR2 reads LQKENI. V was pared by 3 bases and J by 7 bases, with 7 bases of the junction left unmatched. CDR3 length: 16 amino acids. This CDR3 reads CASSPSSGRAFNEQFF. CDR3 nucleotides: TGTGCCAGCTCACCCTCTAGCGGGAGGGCCTTTAATGAGCAGTTCTTC.

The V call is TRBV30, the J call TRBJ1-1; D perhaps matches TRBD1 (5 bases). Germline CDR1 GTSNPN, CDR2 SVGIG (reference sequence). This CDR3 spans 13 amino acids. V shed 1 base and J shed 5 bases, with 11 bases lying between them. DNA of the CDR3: TGTGCCTGGAGTGACGACAGTTGGACTGAAGCTTTCTTT. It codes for CAWSDDSWTEAFF.

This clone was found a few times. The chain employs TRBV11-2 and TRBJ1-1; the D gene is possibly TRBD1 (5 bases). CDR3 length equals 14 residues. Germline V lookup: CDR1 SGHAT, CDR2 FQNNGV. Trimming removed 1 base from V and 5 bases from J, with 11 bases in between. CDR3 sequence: CASSLVRGATEAFF. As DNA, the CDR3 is TGTGCCAGCAGCTTAGTAAGGGGCGCGACTGAAGCTTTCTTT.

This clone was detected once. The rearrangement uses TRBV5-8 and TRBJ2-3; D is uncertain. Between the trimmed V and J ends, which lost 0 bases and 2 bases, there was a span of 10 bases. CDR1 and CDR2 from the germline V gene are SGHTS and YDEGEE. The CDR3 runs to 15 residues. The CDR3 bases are TGTGCCAGCAGCTTGGACTCGCTCACCACAGATACGCAGTATTTT. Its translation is CASSLDSLTTDTQYF. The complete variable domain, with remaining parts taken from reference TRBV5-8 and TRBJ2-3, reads EAGVTQSPTHLIKTRGQQATLRCSPISGHTSVYWYQQALGLGLQFLLWYDEGEERNRGNFPPRFSGRQFPNYSSELNVNALELEDSALYLCASSLDSLTTDTQYFGPGTRLTVL.

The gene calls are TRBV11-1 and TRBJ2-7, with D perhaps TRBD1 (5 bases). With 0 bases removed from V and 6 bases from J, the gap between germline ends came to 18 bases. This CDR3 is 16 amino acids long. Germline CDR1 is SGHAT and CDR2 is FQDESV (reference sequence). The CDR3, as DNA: TGTGCCAGCAGCTTAGCCCATGGGGCCTTACAAGCCGAGCAGTACTTC. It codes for CASSLAHGALQAEQYF.

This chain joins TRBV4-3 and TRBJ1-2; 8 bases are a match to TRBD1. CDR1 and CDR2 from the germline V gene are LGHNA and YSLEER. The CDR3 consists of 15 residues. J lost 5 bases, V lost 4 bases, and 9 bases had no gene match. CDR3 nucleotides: TGCGCCAGCAGCCTCGACAGGGGTAGGGGATATGGCTACACCTTC. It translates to CASSLDRGRGYGYTF.

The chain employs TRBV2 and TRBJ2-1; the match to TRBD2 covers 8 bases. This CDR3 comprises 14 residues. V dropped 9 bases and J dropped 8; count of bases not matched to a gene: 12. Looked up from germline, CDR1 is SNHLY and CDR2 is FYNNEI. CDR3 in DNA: TGTGCCAGACGCGGACTAGCTAGGGTCGATGAGCAGTTCTTC. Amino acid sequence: CARRGLARVDEQFF.

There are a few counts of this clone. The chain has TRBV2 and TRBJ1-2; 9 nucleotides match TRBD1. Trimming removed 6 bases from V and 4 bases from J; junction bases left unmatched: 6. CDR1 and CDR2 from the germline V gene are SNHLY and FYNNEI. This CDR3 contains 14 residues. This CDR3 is CASSGRGQGYGYTF. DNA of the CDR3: TGTGCCAGCAGCGGACGGGGACAGGGCTATGGCTACACCTTC. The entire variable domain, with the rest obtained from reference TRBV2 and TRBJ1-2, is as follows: EPEVTQTPSHQVTQMGQEVILRCVPISNHLYFYWYRQILGQKVEFLVSFYNNEISEKSEIFDDQFSVERPDGSNFTLKIRSTKLEDSAMYFCASSGRGQGYGYTFGSGTRLTVV.